This entry describes one T cell receptor beta chain. Antigen: not known. Time point indicated: pretreatment peripheral blood. This entry is derived from a study of PD-L1 blockade in urothelial cancer. The wider study: In terms of prior chemotherapy, patients had received 0 to 3 regimens. Blood analyses occurred 3 weeks (second dose) and 6 weeks post treatment start. A median roughly 140,000 T cells were found in blood samples. The study's findings and limits: Greater 3-week expansion of tumor-associated blood clones was recorded for durable-benefit patients.

Repertoires were generated with immunoSEQ multiplex PCR, while TCRdb's copy carries only in-frame clones and drops some. This table holds about 50,000 clones, roughly 80% found once. This CDR3 has 15 residues. CDR1 is SGHRS and CDR2 is YFSETQ in the germline V gene. With 0 bases clipped from V and 1 base from J, the junction kept 2 bases outside the gene matches. This TCR was sampled from a man between 65 and 79 years old with urothelial cancer. The chain uses TRBV5-1 and TRBJ1-1; 8 positions agree with TRBD1. This sample comprised PBMCs, obtained around atezolizumab (anti-PD-L1) treatment. The CDR3 nucleotides are TGCGCCAGCAGCTTGGGGACAGGGAGGAACACTGAAGCTTTCTTT. It encodes CASSLGTGRNTEAFF.